The 21 T cell receptor beta chains given below trace back to one sample, sequenced in a study of patients and donors after allogeneic stem cell transplantation (dated by TCRdb to about 2020). The library was obtained by RT-PCR. Sequencing used a NextSeq 550. The public reads were quality trimmed at Q25 with fastp and then assembled into clones with MiXCR by TCRdb, keeping productive beta chains. Each CDR3 protein gets just one entry, which takes the most common genes and DNA from the rows behind it. The sample profile shows about 960,000 distinct CDR3 sequences; roughly 18% of them were found once. The top ten clonotypes cover 6% of the sample. Sequencing was performed on blood, either unsorted or a sorted T cell fraction (not recorded which). Receptors originate from a human donor who was either an allogeneic HSCT recipient or a stem cell or donor lymphocyte infusion donor (not recorded which). It is not recorded whose cells these are; they may come from a transplant donor.

This chain uses TRBV20-1 with TRBJ1-5; unclear D gene. The CDR3 extends over 15 amino acids. V gave up 5 bases and J gave up 2 bases, with 16 bases separating them. CDR1 is DFQATT, CDR2 SNEGSKA, per germline (reference sequence). CDR3 DNA sequence: TGCAGTGCTGCCGACCCCGATGGAGGCAATCAGCCCCAGCATTTT. It yields the protein CSAADPDGGNQPQHF.

The chain joins TRBV28 to TRBJ1-1; D may be TRBD1 (6 bases). CDR1 and CDR2 from the germline V gene are MDHEN and SYDVKM. The CDR3 covers 15 residues. Trimming stripped 4 bases from V and 1 base from J, with 13 bases between. In DNA form, the CDR3 reads TGTGCCAGCAGTTCTGCGGGGACACCGAACACTGAAGCTTTCTTT. The encoded protein is CASSSAGTPNTEAFF.

V gene TRBV29-1 combines with J gene TRBJ1-1; 7 nucleotides line up with TRBD1. The junction had 11 bases not matched to a gene; V was cut back by 2 bases and J by 8 bases. Germline lookup yields CDR1 SQVTM and CDR2 ANQGSEA. The CDR3 spans 14 residues. The CDR3 loop is CSVETDRIPLEAFF. The CDR3 DNA is TGCAGCGTTGAAACGGACAGGATCCCTCTAGAAGCTTTCTTT.

This clonotype was found a few times. The chain couples TRBV27 to TRBJ2-1; a weak D match, TRBD1 (6 bases). Germline values: CDR1 MNHEY, CDR2 SMNVEV (reference sequence). The CDR3 extends over 12 amino acids. With 5 bases removed from V and 13 bases from J, the gap between germline ends came to 15 bases. The CDR3 coding sequence is TGTGCCAGCAGTATAGGGGGACCCAGACAGTTCTTC. This encodes CASSIGGPRQFF.

This clonotype has just a few counts. In nucleotides, the CDR3 is TGCGCCAGCAGCTTGGTACAGGGGGAAGGGAGCACTGAAGCTTTCTTT. This sequence encodes CASSLVQGEGSTEAFF. This chain uses TRBV5-1 with TRBJ1-1, with TRBD1 matching 8 bases. V was pared by 0 bases and J by 4 bases, with 8 bases of the junction left unmatched. Germline V CDR1 and CDR2: SGHRS, YFSETQ. The CDR3 contains 16 residues.

This clonotype showed up just a few times. V gene TRBV15 combines with J gene TRBJ2-7; D ambiguous. V dropped 5 bases and J dropped 4 bases, with 12 bases sitting between them. Germline lookup yields CDR1 LNHNV and CDR2 YYDKDF (reference sequence). This CDR3 is built from 13 residues. CDR3 bases: TGTGCCACCAGCGAGAGGAGTACGTACGAGCAGTACTTC. It encodes CATSERSTYEQYF.

This clonotype was seen only a few times. This chain uses TRBV6-1 with TRBJ2-7, with 13 bases fitting TRBD2. The germline CDR1 and CDR2 sequences are MNHNS and SASEGT. This CDR3 has 15 residues. The V and J ends lost 6 bases and 6 bases, in that order; junction bases with no gene match: 8. CDR3 nucleotides: TGTGCCAGCAGCCGGACTAGCGGGAGTGTTACCGAGCAGTACTTC. Its translation: CASSRTSGSVTEQYF.

This chain links TRBV27 with TRBJ1-2, with TRBD1 identical over 11 bases. The trim removed 6 bases at V and 1 base at J, leaving 4 bases unmatched. The CDR3 has 15 residues. Germline CDR1 and CDR2: MNHEY and SMNVEV (reference sequence). CDR3 residues: CASRRGQGVNYGYTF. In nucleotides, the CDR3 is TGTGCCAGCAGGCGGGGACAGGGGGTTAACTATGGCTACACCTTC.

The V call is TRBV20-1, the J call TRBJ2-5; D is unresolved. This CDR3 has 13 amino acids. Trimming took 2 bases from V and 0 from J, leaving 7 bases between them. Per germline, CDR1 DFQATT and CDR2 SNEGSKA (reference sequence). The CDR3 bases are TGCAGTGCTAGACCGACTGACCAAGAGACCCAGTACTTC. It codes for CSARPTDQETQYF.

This clonotype was observed a handful of times. The chain links TRBV12-3 or TRBV12-4 to TRBJ2-6, with 11 bases aligning to TRBD1. The length of the CDR3 is 18 residues. Trimming cost V 5 bases and J 0 bases; bases outside gene matches: 6. DNA of the CDR3: TGTGCCAGCAGTAAAAGGACAGGGGGCCTCTCTGGGGCCAACGTCCTGACTTTC. This gives the protein CASSKRTGGLSGANVLTF.

The V and J genes are TRBV6-5 and TRBJ1-1; tentative D call: TRBD1 (5 bases). V lost 0 bases, J lost 0 bases, and 17 bases lay in between. CDR3 size: 18 residues. The V gene's germline CDR1 is MNHEY and CDR2 SVGAGI. This chain's CDR3 is CASSYSIKPRGMNTEAFF. The CDR3 DNA reads as TGTGCCAGCAGTTACTCGATAAAGCCTCGGGGGATGAACACTGAAGCTTTCTTT.

The chain has TRBV4-3 and TRBJ1-5; D is unclear. The CDR3 has 15 residues. Deletions cut 0 bases from V and 5 bases from J, with 11 bases between. The germline CDR1 and CDR2 sequences are LGHNA and YSLEER. The CDR3 loop is CASSQETGTYQPQHF. The CDR3 DNA is TGCGCCAGCAGCCAAGAAACTGGAACCTATCAGCCCCAGCATTTT.

This clonotype was counted ten times or more. The chain uses TRBV12-3 or TRBV12-4 and TRBJ2-1; 8 bases align to TRBD2. The CDR3 spans 14 residues. V was pared by 5 bases and J by 9 bases, with 9 bases of the junction left unmatched. CDR3 bases: TGTGCCAGCAGTCTATCTCGGGAGGGGGTTGAGCAGTTCTTC. Its translation: CASSLSREGVEQFF.

The genes are TRBV7-9 and TRBJ2-7, with 9 bases fitting TRBD2. Germline lookup yields CDR1 SEHNR and CDR2 FQNEAQ (reference sequence). The CDR3 runs to 15 residues. V dropped 5 bases and J dropped 3; count of bases not matched to a gene: 8. CDR3 sequence: CASSGGRGPNYEQYF. The CDR3 region has the DNA TGTGCCAGCAGCGGCGGGAGGGGTCCGAACTACGAGCAGTACTTC.

There are a few counts of this clonotype. The rearrangement links TRBV21-1 to TRBJ1-5. TRBV21-1 is a listed pseudogene. The CDR3 length is 17 residues. In DNA form, the CDR3 reads TGTGCCAGCAGCCCAAAAGATCGGGCAGTGTTCAATCAGCCCCAGCATTTT. It is translated as CASSPKDRAVFNQPQHF.

V is TRBV2 and J is TRBJ2-5; D may be TRBD2 (5 bases). Trimming took 3 bases from V and 2 from J, leaving 13 bases between them. Germline V lookup: CDR1 SNHLY, CDR2 FYNNEI. CDR3 length: 15 amino acids. The CDR3 bases are TGTGCCAGCAGTGATCCGGGGAAAGGGCAAGAGACCCAGTACTTC. This sequence encodes CASSDPGKGQETQYF.

This clonotype was counted between two and nine times. The chain has TRBV5-4 and TRBJ2-1; D uncertain. The germline CDR1 and CDR2 sequences are SGHNT and YYREEE (reference sequence). CDR3 length: 14 residues. The ends were cut back, 0 bases at V and 4 bases at J, with 8 bases in the middle. Here the CDR3 DNA reads TGTGCCAGCAGCTTGGAGATCTGGTACAATGAGCAGTTCTTC. Encoded protein: CASSLEIWYNEQFF.

This clonotype was seen a handful of times. The chain couples TRBV7-8 to TRBJ1-6; 8 positions match TRBD1. Germline V CDR1 and CDR2: SGHVS, FQNEAQ. Germline trimming cut 1 base from V and 7 bases from J; bases unmatched to any gene: 9. The CDR3 is 17 residues long. The CDR3 is CASSLDLDRGGNSPLHF. The DNA for the CDR3 is TGTGCCAGCAGCTTAGACCTTGACAGGGGTGGAAATTCACCCCTCCACTTT.

This clonotype has only a few counts. V usage is TRBV20-1 and J usage is TRBJ2-7, with TRBD1 identical over 11 bases. Germline CDR1 and CDR2: DFQATT and SNEGSKA (reference sequence). V was pared by 3 bases and J by 3 bases, with 1 base of the junction left unmatched. The CDR3 consists of 13 residues. CDR3 loop: CSASGTGGYEQYF. The CDR3 DNA follows: TGCAGTGCTAGCGGGACAGGGGGCTACGAGCAGTACTTC.

This clonotype was detected only a few times. This sequence joins TRBV2 and TRBJ1-3; unclear D gene. The germline V gene encodes CDR1 SNHLY and CDR2 FYNNEI. The V and J ends lost 11 bases and 0 bases respectively, with 14 bases between them. This CDR3 region has 14 residues. The CDR3 region has the DNA TGTGCCGAGAGAGAACGGGACTCTGGAAACACCATATATTTT. Its translation: CAERERDSGNTIYF.

V is TRBV11-1 and J is TRBJ2-1, with D perhaps given as TRBD1 or TRBD2 (5 bases each). Germline V gene data show CDR1 as SGHAT and CDR2 as FQDESV (reference sequence). Trimming removed 1 base at V and 0 bases at J, with 16 bases between. The CDR3 is 18 amino acids. The CDR3 protein is CASSLDGAPSSSYNEQFF. The CDR3 bases are TGTGCCAGCAGCTTAGACGGGGCGCCAAGCAGCTCCTACAATGAGCAGTTCTTC.